The clone carrying this T cell receptor (beta chain) is labeled medium-sized. MiXCR was run by TCRdb on the 5' RACE reads, yielding one entry per CDR3 protein. The repertoire holds 11,000 to 15,000 distinct CDR3 sequences, 7.3% seen once, with 1.5% to 2% in the top ten. The data derive from a study of T cells after yellow fever vaccination. Whole-study findings and limits: Weaker, the secondary response had a peak occurring faster, on day 5 versus 15.

Germline CDR1 reads MGHRA; CDR2 reads YSYEKL. V gave up 3 bases and J gave up 9 bases, with 21 bases separating them. This CDR3 spans 16 amino acids. The source was PBMCs, either bulk or a sorted T-cell subset (CD4+, CD8+, memory, or dextramer-sorted; not recorded which), collected on the day of the yellow fever booster vaccination. The source is a man in his late teens or twenties who received the YFV17D yellow fever vaccine. The chain recombines TRBV4-1 with TRBJ1-5; a weak D match, TRBD1 (5 bases). The CDR3 reads CASSQIDMGLAGPQHF. The CDR3 bases are TGCGCCAGCAGCCAGATAGATATGGGGCTGGCGGGGCCCCAGCATTTT.